The 31 T cell receptor beta chains presented below share a single source sample, sequenced in a study of technical replicates of blood from several donors. Generated by immunoSEQ multiplex PCR, the TCRdb table keeps only in-frame clones and is missing some. Of tens of thousands of clones listed, 90% to 95% were seen once; the top ten hold 0.25%. What was sequenced was T cells isolated from PBMCs. The receptors derive from a human donor in good health.

V is TRBV28 and J is TRBJ2-5; 8 bases are a match to TRBD2. The CDR3 length is 17 residues. Germline CDR1 MDHEN, CDR2 SYDVKM. J gave up 0 bases and V 7 bases, and 13 bases lay outside the gene matches. In nucleotides, the CDR3 is TGTGCCAGCACCTTAGAACCCCTAGCGGGCCACCAAGAGACCCAGTACTTC. It yields the protein CASTLEPLAGHQETQYF.

The gene calls are TRBV14 and TRBJ2-1, with TRBD2 matching over 10 bases. The CDR3 consists of 14 residues. Germline lookup yields CDR1 SGHDN and CDR2 FVKESK. Losses at the gene ends were 4 bases for V and 16 bases for J; bases not matched to a gene: 13. CDR3 sequence: CASSRRSGREGEFF. The DNA for the CDR3 is TGTGCCAGCAGCCGCAGGAGCGGGAGGGAAGGTGAATTCTTC.

Only one count was recorded for this clone. V usage is TRBV5-6 and J usage is TRBJ1-2; 8 bases agree with TRBD1. The V gene's germline CDR1 is SGHDT and CDR2 YYEEEE. With V trimmed by 4 bases and J by 6 bases, 11 bases remained unmatched. This CDR3 comprises 15 residues. CDR3 coding DNA: TGTGCCAGCAGCCGAATTCTGGACAGGGTCCATGGCTACACCTTC. Amino acids: CASSRILDRVHGYTF.

The chain links TRBV11-2 to TRBJ2-7; TRBD1 matches 9 bases. J lost 6 bases, V lost 5 bases, and 11 bases had no gene match. Germline V CDR1 and CDR2: SGHAT, FQNNGV. The length of the CDR3 is 15 residues. DNA for the CDR3: TGTGCCAGCAGCCACTCGGGGACAGGGCTGGGCGAGCAGTACTTC. Residues: CASSHSGTGLGEQYF. The complete variable domain, with remaining parts taken from reference TRBV11-2 and TRBJ2-7, reads EAGVAQSPRYKIIEKRQSVAFWCNPISGHATLYWYQQILGQGPKLLIQFQNNGVVDDSQLPKDRFSAERLKGVDSTLKIQPAKLEDSAVYLCASSHSGTGLGEQYFGPGTRLTVT.

The chain is built from TRBV23-1 and TRBJ1-1, with D tentatively TRBD1 (6 bases). TRBV23-1 is annotated as an ORF whose role is uncertain. This CDR3 contains 15 residues. Between the trimmed V and J ends, which lost 8 bases and 1 base, there was a span of 17 bases. The CDR3 DNA reads TGCGCCAGCCCCCGGAATGGCAGGGGGAACACTGAAGCTTTCTTT. Protein: CASPRNGRGNTEAFF.

The gene calls are TRBV6-5 and TRBJ2-7; 9 bases align to TRBD1. Germline CDR1 is MNHEY and CDR2 is SVGAGI. There are 14 residues in the CDR3. Trimming at V came to 7 bases and at J to 1 base, leaving 5 bases not matched to a gene. CDR3 amino acids: CASTSGTGSYEQYF. As DNA, the CDR3 is TGTGCCAGCACTTCCGGGACAGGGTCCTACGAGCAGTACTTC.

This chain joins TRBV30 and TRBJ2-6; D unresolved. Trimming left V 2 bases short and J 4 bases short, with 9 bases between. The germline gives CDR1 GTSNPN, CDR2 SVGIG (reference sequence). This CDR3 is 14 amino acids long. The CDR3 sequence is CAWSLNRGANVLTF. The CDR3 DNA is TGTGCCTGGAGTCTAAACCGCGGGGCCAACGTCCTGACTTTC.

The V gene is TRBV5-1, the J gene TRBJ1-4; 7 bases are a match to TRBD1. The CDR3 totals 15 residues. CDR1 and CDR2 (germline): SGHRS, YFSETQ. With 4 bases clipped from V and 0 bases from J, the junction kept 3 bases outside the gene matches. The CDR3 here is CASSRGTATNEKLFF. The CDR3, as DNA: TGCGCCAGCAGCCGCGGGACAGCAACTAATGAAAAACTGTTTTTT.

This clone was observed a few times. The chain has TRBV7-9 and TRBJ1-2, with 7 nucleotides matching TRBD1. The germline gives CDR1 SEHNR, CDR2 FQNEAQ (reference sequence). V was pared by 3 bases and J by 8 bases, with 12 bases of the junction left unmatched. The length of the CDR3 is 15 residues. CDR3 loop: CASSFPATGNLGYTF. The CDR3, as DNA: TGTGCCAGCAGCTTTCCCGCGACAGGGAACTTAGGCTACACCTTC. The whole variable domain, remainder taken from reference TRBV7-9 and TRBJ1-2, is DTGVSQNPRHKITKRGQNVTFRCDPISEHNRLYWYRQTLGQGPEFLTYFQNEAQLEKSRLLSDRFSAERPKGSFSTLEIQRTEQGDSAMYLCASSFPATGNLGYTFGSGTRLTVV.

This clone showed up just once. The gene calls are TRBV5-1 and TRBJ2-7; TRBD2 matches at 11 bases. The germline V gene has CDR1 SGHRS and CDR2 YFSETQ. With V trimmed by 0 bases and J by 7 bases, 9 bases remained unmatched. The CDR3 contains 16 residues. Here the CDR3 DNA reads TGCGCCAGCAGCTTGGCCTCGGCTAGCGGGGGGACAGAGCAGTACTTC. It yields the protein CASSLASASGGTEQYF.

Details on this clone: Germline and junction disagree at one end, which may indicate a read error. The J gene is TRBJ2-3, the V gene TRBV4-2, with 10 bases lining up with TRBD2. The CDR3 spans 18 residues. CDR1 is LGHNA, CDR2 YNFKEQ, per germline. In DNA form, the CDR3 reads TGTGCCAGCAGCCAAGATCGGGGGACTAGCGAGCTCACATATACGCAGTATTTT. It specifies CASSQDRGTSELTYTQYF.

The chain links TRBV9 to TRBJ1-5, with D perhaps TRBD1 (5 bases). V shed 0 bases and J shed 4 bases, with 14 bases lying between them. Germline CDR1 reads SGDLS; CDR2 reads YYNGEE. CDR3 length equals 16 residues. The CDR3 DNA reads TGTGCCAGCAGCGTAGGTGGCAGGGAAGCAAATCAGCCCCAGCATTTT. Amino acid sequence: CASSVGGREANQPQHF.

The rearrangement uses TRBV5-6 and TRBJ2-4, with 10 bases lining up with TRBD1. The V and J ends lost 3 bases and 8 bases, in that order; junction bases with no gene match: 5. The V gene's germline CDR1 is SGHDT and CDR2 YYEEEE. This CDR3 has 14 amino acids. In nucleotides, the CDR3 is TGTGCCAGCAGCTACCCGGGACAGGGGTACATTCAGTACTTC. It yields the protein CASSYPGQGYIQYF.

The chain uses TRBV6-5 and TRBJ1-5, with 7 bases lining up with TRBD1. With V trimmed by 10 bases and J by 5 bases, 11 bases remained unmatched. This CDR3 is built from 14 residues. CDR1 and CDR2 (germline): MNHEY, SVGAGI. The CDR3 DNA is TGTGCCACCTCACGCGGGACAGCATATCAGCCCCAGCATTTT. Translation gives CATSRGTAYQPQHF.

The genes are TRBV5-4 and TRBJ2-5, with 7 bases fitting TRBD2. Germline assignment: CDR1 SGHNT and CDR2 YYREEE (reference sequence). The CDR3 length is 13 residues. The ends lost 4 bases at V and 7 bases at J; junction bases unmatched: 7. CDR3 protein: CASSGGERWTQYF. CDR3 in DNA: TGTGCCAGCAGCGGGGGGGAAAGGTGGACCCAGTACTTC. Together with reference TRBV5-4 and TRBJ2-5, the CDR3 gives the full variable domain: ETGVTQSPTHLIKTRGQQVTLRCSSQSGHNTVSWYQQALGQGPQFIFQYYREEENGRGNFPPRFSGLQFPNYSSELNVNALELDDSALYLCASSGGERWTQYFGPGTRLLVL.

About this clone itself: This likely comes from a read error, as the CDR3 has no conserved phenylalanine or tryptophan at its end. The DNA is left out, because the CDR3 cannot be placed on it with certainty; the CDR3 is given as TCRdb lists it. The V call is TRBV5-1, the J call TRBJ1-1. Germline lookup yields CDR1 SGHRS and CDR2 YFSETQ. With termini counted, the CDR3 has 9 amino acids. The CDR3: CASSWQAPG.

The chain links TRBV19 to TRBJ2-5; 9 bases are a match to TRBD1. CDR1 LNHDA and CDR2 SQIVND come from the germline V gene (reference sequence). The trim removed 4 bases at V and 11 bases at J, leaving 14 bases unmatched. This CDR3 spans 15 amino acids. CDR3 protein: CASSTKKQGAREQYF. The DNA for the CDR3 is TGTGCCAGTAGTACAAAAAAACAGGGGGCTCGGGAGCAGTACTTC. Using reference TRBV19 and TRBJ2-5 for the parts outside the CDR3, the full variable domain is DGGITQSPKYLFRKEGQNVTLSCEQNLNHDAMYWYRQDPGQGLRLIYYSQIVNDFQKGDIAEGYSVSREKKESFPLTVTSAQKNPTAFYLCASSTKKQGAREQYFGPGTRLLVL.

This clone showed up just once. The chain combines TRBV2 with TRBJ1-2; 7 nucleotides agree with TRBD1. The CDR3 sequence is 14 residues long. Germline trimming cut 5 bases from V and 0 bases from J; bases unmatched to any gene: 3. Germline V lookup: CDR1 SNHLY, CDR2 FYNNEI. The CDR3 region has the DNA TGTGCCAGCAGTTGGACAGGTCCTAACTATGGCTACACCTTC. Translation gives CASSWTGPNYGYTF.

In this sample, this clone turned up once. The chain uses TRBV5-4 and TRBJ1-1, with no clear D. V was pared by 1 base and J by 1 base, with 8 bases between. CDR1 and CDR2 (germline): SGHNT, YYREEE (reference sequence). This CDR3 region has 14 residues. CDR3 bases: TGTGCCAGCAGCTTGAGAGGCCGGAACACTGAAGCTTTCTTT. Amino acids: CASSLRGRNTEAFF. Looking up the rest from reference TRBV5-4 and TRBJ1-1 gives the full variable domain: ETGVTQSPTHLIKTRGQQVTLRCSSQSGHNTVSWYQQALGQGPQFIFQYYREEENGRGNFPPRFSGLQFPNYSSELNVNALELDDSALYLCASSLRGRNTEAFFGQGTRLTVV.

This chain joins TRBV5-5 and TRBJ2-7; 8 bases match TRBD2. This CDR3 contains 15 residues. V was pared by 1 base and J by 1 base, with 4 bases of the junction left unmatched. Germline V gene sequence: CDR1 SGHKS, CDR2 YYEKEE (reference sequence). CDR3 region: CASSLSGGHSYEQYF. CDR3 DNA sequence: TGTGCCAGCAGCTTGTCGGGAGGGCATTCCTACGAGCAGTACTTC.

The chain links TRBV5-4 to TRBJ2-7; maybe TRBD2 (5 bases). With 3 bases removed from V and 3 bases from J, the gap between germline ends came to 10 bases. The CDR3 spans 13 residues. CDR1 is SGHNT, CDR2 YYREEE, per germline (reference sequence). CDR3 nucleotides: TGTGCCAGCAGCTCTAGCACGGGCTACGAGCAGTACTTC. It translates to CASSSSTGYEQYF.

J is TRBJ1-3 and V is TRBV6-6, with no clear D. V lost 6 bases to trimming and J lost 4 bases, with 16 bases between them. This CDR3 is built from 15 residues. Germline V gene data show CDR1 as MNHNY and CDR2 as SVGAGI (reference sequence). CDR3 nucleotides: TGTGCCAGCAGAAACAGCCAACCCAAAGGAAACACCATATATTTT. The encoded protein is CASRNSQPKGNTIYF.

This chain uses TRBV5-5 with TRBJ2-1, with TRBD2 identical over 11 bases. CDR1 and CDR2 from the germline V gene are SGHKS and YYEKEE (reference sequence). Trimming at V came to 3 bases and at J to 6 bases, leaving 11 bases not matched to a gene. The CDR3 spans 17 residues. The CDR3 reads CASSYYSGGAPLNEQFF. The CDR3 bases are TGTGCCAGCAGCTATTATAGCGGGGGGGCCCCTCTCAATGAGCAGTTCTTC.

The chain carries TRBV4-1 and TRBJ2-1; D gene uncertain. Per germline, CDR1 MGHRA and CDR2 YSYEKL. The CDR3 is 14 amino acids. V lost 6 bases and J 3 bases, leaving 12 bases between the germline ends. CDR3 loop: CASRRLGGYNEQFF. CDR3 DNA: TGCGCCAGCAGGCGTCTTGGTGGCTACAATGAGCAGTTCTTC.

V usage is TRBV7-8 and J usage is TRBJ1-4; D is unclear. Germline V CDR1 and CDR2: SGHVS, FQNEAQ. This CDR3 comprises 15 residues. V lost 0 bases and J 8 bases, leaving 13 bases between the germline ends. CDR3 loop: CASSLASGVGEKLFF. CDR3 nucleotides: TGTGCCAGCAGCTTAGCGTCCGGGGTTGGGGAAAAACTGTTTTTT.

The chain uses TRBV7-8 and TRBJ2-5; D is undetermined. Trimming cost V 5 bases and J 1 base, with 11 bases left between them. Germline V gene sequence: CDR1 SGHVS, CDR2 FQNEAQ. The CDR3 is 14 amino acids. This CDR3 reads CASSPRRSQETQYF. As DNA, the CDR3 is TGTGCCAGCAGCCCACGGCGGAGCCAAGAGACCCAGTACTTC.

The chain employs TRBV5-6 and TRBJ2-4; D may be TRBD1 (5 bases). CDR1 is SGHDT, CDR2 YYEEEE, per germline. This CDR3 has 18 residues. Trimming stripped 0 bases from V and 0 bases from J, with 16 bases between. In DNA form, the CDR3 reads TGTGCCAGCAGCTTGGGCAGGGATCGCCTACGAGCCAAAAACATTCAGTACTTC. It yields the protein CASSLGRDRLRAKNIQYF.

V and J are TRBV11-2 and TRBJ2-5, with 9 bases that match TRBD1. The V gene's germline CDR1 is SGHAT and CDR2 FQNNGV. The junction had 5 bases not matched to a gene; V was cut back by 5 bases and J by 4 bases. This CDR3 is 14 amino acids long. The CDR3 region has the DNA TGTGCCAGCAGCCTCAACAGGGGGCTAGAGACCCAGTACTTC. This sequence encodes CASSLNRGLETQYF.

This clone appeared a few times. CDR3 sequence (DNA): TGTGCCAGCAGCTTGTTCGGGGATGGCGGGGAGCTGTTTTTT. It codes for CASSLFGDGGELFF. The rearrangement links TRBV11-3 to TRBJ2-2, with D perhaps matching TRBD2 (5 bases). V was trimmed by 3 bases and J by 7 bases, leaving 12 bases between them. CDR1 is SGHNT, CDR2 YENEEA, per germline. This CDR3 region has 14 residues.

The J gene is TRBJ2-1, the V gene TRBV9; 10 bases line up with TRBD2. The ends lost 2 bases at V and 8 bases at J; junction bases unmatched: 4. There are 14 residues in the CDR3. Per the germline V gene, CDR1 is SGDLS and CDR2 is YYNGEE. CDR3 sequence: CASSVSGGFHEQFF. CDR3 sequence (DNA): TGTGCCAGCAGCGTTAGCGGGGGGTTCCATGAGCAGTTCTTC. Drawing the rest from reference TRBV9 and TRBJ2-1, the complete variable domain is DSGVTQTPKHLITATGQRVTLRCSPRSGDLSVYWYQQSLDQGLQFLIQYYNGEERAKGNILERFSAQQFPDLHSELNLSSLELGDSALYFCASSVSGGFHEQFFGPGTRLTVL.

The chain couples TRBV7-9 to TRBJ1-3; TRBD1 matches at 8 bases. Trimming removed 5 bases from V and 0 bases from J; junction bases left unmatched: 15. The V gene's germline CDR1 is SEHNR and CDR2 FQNEAQ (reference sequence). This CDR3 contains 19 residues. CDR3 sequence (DNA): TGTGCCAGCAGCCCGAACCGACAGGGGCGGAAGAGCTCTGGAAACACCATATATTTT. Its protein product is CASSPNRQGRKSSGNTIYF.